This T cell receptor (beta chain) was identified in a study of long-term antiretroviral therapy in people with HIV. A v3.0 immunoSEQ assay was performed at survey level. What sequencing targeted per sample was roughly 40,000-50,000 T-cell genomes. Clones were sequenced by immunoSEQ multiplex PCR, and TCRdb holds only the in-frame ones, with some missing. The sample yields tens of thousands of clones, 70% to 90% seen once. Researchers secured at least one pre-ART and at least two post-ART PBMC samples from each donor. The samples, holding roughly 0.95-11 million cryopreserved PBMC, were thawed before DNA extraction was carried out. Germline values: CDR1 SEHNR, CDR2 FQNEAQ (reference sequence). V shed 5 bases and J shed 1 base, with 10 bases lying between them. The CDR3 is 14 residues long. With regard to this clone: Antigen specificity is unknown.

Study-level findings and limits: Dominant in the repertoire at all time points were clones expanded before ART.

This clonotype was obtained from a woman aged 25 to 39 with HIV. The sample in question was unsorted PBMCs, obtained roughly 2.9 years before starting antiretroviral therapy. The chain is built from TRBV7-9 and TRBJ2-3; D is unclear. CDR3 in amino acids: CASSRSGGTDTQYF. The CDR3 region has the DNA TGTGCCAGCAGCCGTTCGGGCGGCACAGATACGCAGTATTTT.